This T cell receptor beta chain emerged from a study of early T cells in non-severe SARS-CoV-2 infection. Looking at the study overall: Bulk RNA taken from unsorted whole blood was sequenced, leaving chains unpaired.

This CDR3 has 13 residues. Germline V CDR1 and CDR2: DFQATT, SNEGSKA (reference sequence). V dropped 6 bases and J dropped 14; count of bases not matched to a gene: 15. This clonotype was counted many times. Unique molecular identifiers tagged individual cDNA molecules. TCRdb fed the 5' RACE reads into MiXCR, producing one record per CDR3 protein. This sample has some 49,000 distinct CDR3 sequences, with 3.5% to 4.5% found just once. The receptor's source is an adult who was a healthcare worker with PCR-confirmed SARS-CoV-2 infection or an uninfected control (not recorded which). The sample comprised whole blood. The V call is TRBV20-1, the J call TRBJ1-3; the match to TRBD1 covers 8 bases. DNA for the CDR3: TGCAGTGCAACTCTCGACGGACAGGGAAACCTATATTTT. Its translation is CSATLDGQGNLYF.